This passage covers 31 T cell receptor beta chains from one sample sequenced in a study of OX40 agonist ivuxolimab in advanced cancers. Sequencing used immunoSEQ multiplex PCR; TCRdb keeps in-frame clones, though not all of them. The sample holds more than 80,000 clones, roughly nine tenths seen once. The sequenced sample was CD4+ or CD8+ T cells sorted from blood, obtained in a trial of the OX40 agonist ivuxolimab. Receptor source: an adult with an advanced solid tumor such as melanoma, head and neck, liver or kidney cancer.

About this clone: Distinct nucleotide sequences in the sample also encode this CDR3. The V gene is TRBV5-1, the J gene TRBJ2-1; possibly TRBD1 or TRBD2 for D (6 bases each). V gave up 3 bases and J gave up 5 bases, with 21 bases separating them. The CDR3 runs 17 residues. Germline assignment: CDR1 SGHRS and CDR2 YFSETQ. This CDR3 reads CASSSPRGGRIDNEQFF. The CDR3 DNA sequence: TGCGCCAGCAGCTCACCCCGAGGGGGGCGGATTGACAATGAGCAGTTCTTC.

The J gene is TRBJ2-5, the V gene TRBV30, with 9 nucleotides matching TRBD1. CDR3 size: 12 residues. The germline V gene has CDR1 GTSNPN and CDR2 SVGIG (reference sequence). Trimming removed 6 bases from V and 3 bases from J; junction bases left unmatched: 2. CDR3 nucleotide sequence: TGTGCCTGCACAGGGGGCGAAGAGACCCAGTACTTC. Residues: CACTGGEETQYF.

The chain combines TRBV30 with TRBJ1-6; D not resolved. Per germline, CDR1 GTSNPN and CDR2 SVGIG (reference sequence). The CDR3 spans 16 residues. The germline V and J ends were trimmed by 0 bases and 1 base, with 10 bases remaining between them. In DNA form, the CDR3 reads TGTGCCTGGAGTGTACGGCGGGGTTCCTATAATTCACCCCTCCACTTT. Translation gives CAWSVRRGSYNSPLHF.

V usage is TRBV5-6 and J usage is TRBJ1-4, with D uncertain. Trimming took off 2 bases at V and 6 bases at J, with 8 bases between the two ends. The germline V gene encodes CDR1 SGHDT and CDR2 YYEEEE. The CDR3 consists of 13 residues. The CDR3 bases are TGTGCCAGCAGCTTATGGACGGATGAAAAACTGTTTTTT. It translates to CASSLWTDEKLFF.

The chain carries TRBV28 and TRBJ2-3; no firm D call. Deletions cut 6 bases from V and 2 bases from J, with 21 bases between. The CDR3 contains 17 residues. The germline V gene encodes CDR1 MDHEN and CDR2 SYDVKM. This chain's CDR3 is CASRYDLRSLDTDTQYF. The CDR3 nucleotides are TGTGCCAGCAGGTACGATCTTCGGTCTCTCGACACAGATACGCAGTATTTT.

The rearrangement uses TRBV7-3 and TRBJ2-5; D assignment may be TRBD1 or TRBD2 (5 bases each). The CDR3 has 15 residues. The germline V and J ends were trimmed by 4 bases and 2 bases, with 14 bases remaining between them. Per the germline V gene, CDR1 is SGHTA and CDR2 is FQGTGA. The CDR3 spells CASSSQGELQETQYF. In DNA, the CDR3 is TGTGCCAGCAGCTCTCAAGGGGAGCTACAAGAGACCCAGTACTTC.

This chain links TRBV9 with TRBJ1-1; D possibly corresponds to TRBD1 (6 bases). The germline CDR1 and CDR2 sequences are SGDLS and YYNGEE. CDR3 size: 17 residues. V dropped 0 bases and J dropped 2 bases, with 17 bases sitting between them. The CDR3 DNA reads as TGTGCCAGCAGCGTAGAGGGGGAGGTGTGGGGAAACACTGAAGCTTTCTTT. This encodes CASSVEGEVWGNTEAFF.

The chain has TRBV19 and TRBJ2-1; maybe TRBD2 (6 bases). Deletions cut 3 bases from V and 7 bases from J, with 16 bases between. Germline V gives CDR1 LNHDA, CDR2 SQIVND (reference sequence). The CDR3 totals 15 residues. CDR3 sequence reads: CASSIYAGKANEQFF. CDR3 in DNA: TGTGCCAGTAGTATCTACGCGGGAAAGGCAAATGAGCAGTTCTTC.

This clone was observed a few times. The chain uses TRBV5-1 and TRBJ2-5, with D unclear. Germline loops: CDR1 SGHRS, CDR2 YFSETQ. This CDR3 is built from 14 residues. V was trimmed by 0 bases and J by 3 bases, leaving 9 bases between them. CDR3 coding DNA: TGCGCCAGCAGCTTGGTCTCCCTCGAAGAGACCCAGTACTTC. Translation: CASSLVSLEETQYF.

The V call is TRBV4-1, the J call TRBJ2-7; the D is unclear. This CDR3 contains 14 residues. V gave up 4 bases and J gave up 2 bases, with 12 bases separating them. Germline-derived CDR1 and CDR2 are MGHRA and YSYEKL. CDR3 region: CASSLHGTAYEQYF. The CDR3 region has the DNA TGCGCCAGCAGCCTCCACGGCACCGCCTACGAGCAGTACTTC.

CDR3 nucleotides: TGTGCCAGCAGCGTATCCAGTATACCACCGGGCACCGGGGAGCTGTTTTTT. Translating it yields CASSVSSIPPGTGELFF. V usage is TRBV9 and J usage is TRBJ2-2; D not resolved. The CDR3 has 17 amino acids. Germline CDR1 and CDR2: SGDLS and YYNGEE. The V gene lost 1 base and the J gene lost 4 bases, with 17 bases spanning the gap.

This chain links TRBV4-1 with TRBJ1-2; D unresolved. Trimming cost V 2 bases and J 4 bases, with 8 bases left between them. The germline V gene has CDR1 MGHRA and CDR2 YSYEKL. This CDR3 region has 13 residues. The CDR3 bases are TGCGCCAGCAGCCAAACAGACGTCTATGGCTACACCTTC. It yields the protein CASSQTDVYGYTF.

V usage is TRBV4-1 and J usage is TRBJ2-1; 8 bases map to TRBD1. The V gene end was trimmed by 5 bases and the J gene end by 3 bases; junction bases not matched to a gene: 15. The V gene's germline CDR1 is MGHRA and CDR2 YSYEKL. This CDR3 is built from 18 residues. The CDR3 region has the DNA TGCGCCAGCAGCTTAATTGCGACCGGGACAGGTTTCTACAATGAGCAGTTCTTC. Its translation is CASSLIATGTGFYNEQFF.

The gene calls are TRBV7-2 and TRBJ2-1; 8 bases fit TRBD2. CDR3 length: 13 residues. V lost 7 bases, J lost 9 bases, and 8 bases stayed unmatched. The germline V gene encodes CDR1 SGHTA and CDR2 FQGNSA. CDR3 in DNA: TGTGCCAGCAACGGGAGCGGGGGTTTTGAGCAGTTCTTC. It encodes CASNGSGGFEQFF.

CDR3 DNA sequence: TGCAGCGTTGAGGACCAGGGATCCTACGAGCAGTACTTC. Its protein product is CSVEDQGSYEQYF. The chain uses TRBV29-1 and TRBJ2-7, with D perhaps matching TRBD1 (5 bases). The CDR3 contains 13 residues. The V and J ends lost 3 bases and 1 base respectively, with 10 bases between them. Looked up from germline, CDR1 is SQVTM and CDR2 is ANQGSEA.

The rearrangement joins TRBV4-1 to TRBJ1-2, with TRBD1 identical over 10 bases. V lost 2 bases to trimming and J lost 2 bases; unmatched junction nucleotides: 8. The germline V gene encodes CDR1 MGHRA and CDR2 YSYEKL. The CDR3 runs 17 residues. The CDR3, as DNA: TGCGCCAGCAGCCAACGATCTGGACAGGGGGGAAACTATGGCTACACCTTC. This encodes CASSQRSGQGGNYGYTF.

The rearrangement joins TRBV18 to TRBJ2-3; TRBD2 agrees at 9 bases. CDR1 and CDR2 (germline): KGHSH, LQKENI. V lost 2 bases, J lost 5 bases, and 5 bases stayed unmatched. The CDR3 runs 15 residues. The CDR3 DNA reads TGTGCCAGCTCACCATCTGGCGGGAGGGGAGATACGCAGTATTTT. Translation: CASSPSGGRGDTQYF.

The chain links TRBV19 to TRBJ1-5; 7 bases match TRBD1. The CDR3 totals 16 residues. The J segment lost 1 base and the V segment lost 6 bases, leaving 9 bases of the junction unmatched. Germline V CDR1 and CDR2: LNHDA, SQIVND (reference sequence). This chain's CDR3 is CASRPPPGGSNQPQHF. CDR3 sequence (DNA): TGTGCCAGTAGGCCTCCCCCAGGGGGAAGCAATCAGCCCCAGCATTTT.

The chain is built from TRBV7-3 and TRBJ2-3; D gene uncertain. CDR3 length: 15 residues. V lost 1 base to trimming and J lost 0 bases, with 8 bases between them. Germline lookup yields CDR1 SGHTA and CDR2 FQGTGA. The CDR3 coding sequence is TGTGCCAGCAGCTTAAGTCCCGGAAGCACAGATACGCAGTATTTT. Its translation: CASSLSPGSTDTQYF.

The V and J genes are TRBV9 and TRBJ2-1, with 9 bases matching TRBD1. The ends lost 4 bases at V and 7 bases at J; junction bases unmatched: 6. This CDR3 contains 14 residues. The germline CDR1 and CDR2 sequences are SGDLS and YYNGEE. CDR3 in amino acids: CASSTRQGGNEQFF. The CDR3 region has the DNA TGTGCCAGCAGCACTCGACAGGGGGGGAATGAGCAGTTCTTC.

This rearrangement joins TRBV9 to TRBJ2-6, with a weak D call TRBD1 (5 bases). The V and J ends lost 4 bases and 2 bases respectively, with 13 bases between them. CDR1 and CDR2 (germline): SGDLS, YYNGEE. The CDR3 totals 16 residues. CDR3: CASSRVGVPGANVLTF. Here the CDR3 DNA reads TGTGCCAGCAGCAGAGTAGGGGTCCCTGGGGCCAACGTCCTGACTTTC.

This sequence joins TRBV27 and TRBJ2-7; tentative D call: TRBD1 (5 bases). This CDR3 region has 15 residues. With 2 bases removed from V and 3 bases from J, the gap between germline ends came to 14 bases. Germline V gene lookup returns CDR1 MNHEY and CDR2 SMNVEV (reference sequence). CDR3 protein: CASSLQGSTVYEQYF. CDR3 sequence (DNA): TGTGCCAGCAGTTTACAGGGTTCGACAGTCTACGAGCAGTACTTC.

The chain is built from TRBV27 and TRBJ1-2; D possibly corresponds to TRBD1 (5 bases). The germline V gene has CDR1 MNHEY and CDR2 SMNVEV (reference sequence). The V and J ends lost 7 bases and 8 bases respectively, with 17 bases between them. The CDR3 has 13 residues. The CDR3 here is CASKDQNRGGYTF. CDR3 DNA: TGTGCCAGCAAAGATCAAAATAGGGGCGGCTACACCTTC.

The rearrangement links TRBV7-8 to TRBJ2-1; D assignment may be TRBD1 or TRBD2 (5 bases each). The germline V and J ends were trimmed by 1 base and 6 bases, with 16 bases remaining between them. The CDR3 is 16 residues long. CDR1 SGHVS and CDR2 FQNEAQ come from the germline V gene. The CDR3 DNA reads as TGTGCCAGCAGCTTAGAGGGGCGTGGGAGAGGCAATGAGCAGTTCTTC. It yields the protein CASSLEGRGRGNEQFF.

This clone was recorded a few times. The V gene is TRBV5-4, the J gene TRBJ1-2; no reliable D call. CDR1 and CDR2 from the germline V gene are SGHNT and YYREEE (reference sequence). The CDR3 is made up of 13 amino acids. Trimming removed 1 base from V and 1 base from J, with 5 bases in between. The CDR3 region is CASSLIVNYGYTF. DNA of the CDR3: TGTGCCAGCAGCTTGATAGTTAACTATGGCTACACCTTC.

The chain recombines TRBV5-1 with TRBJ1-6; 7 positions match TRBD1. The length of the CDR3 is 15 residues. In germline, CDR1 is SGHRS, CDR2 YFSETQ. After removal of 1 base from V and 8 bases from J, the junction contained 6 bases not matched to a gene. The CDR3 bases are TGCGCCAGCAGCTTGCTAGGGCAGGGGGATTCACCCCTCCACTTT. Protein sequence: CASSLLGQGDSPLHF.

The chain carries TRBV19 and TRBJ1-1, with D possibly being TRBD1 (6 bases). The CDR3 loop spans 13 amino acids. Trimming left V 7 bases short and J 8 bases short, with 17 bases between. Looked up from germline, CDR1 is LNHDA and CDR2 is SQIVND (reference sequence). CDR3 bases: TGTGCCAGTACCTTGATGAAAGGGGGAGAAGCTTTCTTT. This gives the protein CASTLMKGGEAFF.

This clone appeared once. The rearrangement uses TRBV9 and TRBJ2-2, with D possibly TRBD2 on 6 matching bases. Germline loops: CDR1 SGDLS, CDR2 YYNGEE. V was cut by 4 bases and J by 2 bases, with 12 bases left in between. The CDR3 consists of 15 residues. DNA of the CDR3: TGTGCCAGCAGCTTCTCTAGCGAAAACACCGGGGAGCTGTTTTTT. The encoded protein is CASSFSSENTGELFF.

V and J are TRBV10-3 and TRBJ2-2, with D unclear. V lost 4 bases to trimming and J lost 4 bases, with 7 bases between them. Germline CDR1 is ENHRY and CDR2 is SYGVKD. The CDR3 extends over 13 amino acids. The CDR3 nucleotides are TGTGCCATCAGTGCTGAGATCACCGGGGAGCTGTTTTTT. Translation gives CAISAEITGELFF.

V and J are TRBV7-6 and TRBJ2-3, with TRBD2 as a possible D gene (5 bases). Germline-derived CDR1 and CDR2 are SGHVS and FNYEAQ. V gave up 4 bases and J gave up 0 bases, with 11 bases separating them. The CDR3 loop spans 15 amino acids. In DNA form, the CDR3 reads TGTGCCAGCAGCTCGGGGTTCCCTAGCACAGATACGCAGTATTTT. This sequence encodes CASSSGFPSTDTQYF.

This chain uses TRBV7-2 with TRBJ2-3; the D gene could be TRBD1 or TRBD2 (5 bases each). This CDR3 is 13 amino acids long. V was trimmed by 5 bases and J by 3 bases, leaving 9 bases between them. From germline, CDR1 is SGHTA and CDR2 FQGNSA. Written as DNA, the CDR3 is TGTGCCAGCAGCCCAGGGAGAACAGATACGCAGTATTTT. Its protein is CASSPGRTDTQYF.